What follows describes a single T cell receptor beta chain. Its antigen is not known. This sample is part of a study of response to subunit inactivated influenza vaccine. The CDR3 has 14 residues. V shed 4 bases, J shed 9 bases, and the junction held 9 bases outside the gene matches. The germline V gene encodes CDR1 DFQATT and CDR2 SNEGSKA (reference sequence). Overall study results and limits: T cells newly recruited by each seasonal influenza vaccination are few, the authors suggested.

TCRdb re-called the RT-PCR reads through MiXCR, storing one row per CDR3 protein. The table lists approximately 230,000 distinct CDR3 sequences, 10% to 15% of them singletons. This TCR was recovered from a man aged 50 to 59 who received an inactivated influenza vaccine. The starting material was non-naive T cells sorted from PBMCs, obtained 14 to 15 days before vaccination. V and J are TRBV20-1 and TRBJ2-1, with 10 positions matching TRBD2. DNA of the CDR3: TGCAGTGCTATAGCCGGGACTAGCGTTAGTGAGCAGTTCTTC. This encodes CSAIAGTSVSEQFF.